This T cell receptor beta chain is drawn from a study of human T cells and chemical hapten exposure. TCRdb recomputed calls from the RACE reads with MiXCR, one row per CDR3 protein. The sample records about 110,000 distinct CDR3 sequences, roughly an eighth being singletons. This clonotype was counted at least ten times. Time point reported: pre-sensitization, week 0. Stated treatment: therapeutic diphenylcyclopropenone sensitization with weekly scalp DPC. The TCR originated in a woman aged 45-65 years with alopecia areata. Some clones in this sample may be carry-over from other donors' samples. The sequencing used whole blood, collected in connection with sensitization to the hapten diphenylcyclopropenone (DPC).

The CDR3 spells CASSRLARMNTEAFF. CDR3 nucleotide sequence: TGTGCCAGCAGCCGCCTGGCCAGGATGAACACTGAAGCTTTCTTT. The chain has TRBV5-5 and TRBJ1-1; D unresolved. The CDR3 covers 15 residues. Germline CDR1 is SGHKS and CDR2 is YYEKEE (reference sequence). The V and J ends lost 4 bases and 0 bases respectively, with 13 bases between them.